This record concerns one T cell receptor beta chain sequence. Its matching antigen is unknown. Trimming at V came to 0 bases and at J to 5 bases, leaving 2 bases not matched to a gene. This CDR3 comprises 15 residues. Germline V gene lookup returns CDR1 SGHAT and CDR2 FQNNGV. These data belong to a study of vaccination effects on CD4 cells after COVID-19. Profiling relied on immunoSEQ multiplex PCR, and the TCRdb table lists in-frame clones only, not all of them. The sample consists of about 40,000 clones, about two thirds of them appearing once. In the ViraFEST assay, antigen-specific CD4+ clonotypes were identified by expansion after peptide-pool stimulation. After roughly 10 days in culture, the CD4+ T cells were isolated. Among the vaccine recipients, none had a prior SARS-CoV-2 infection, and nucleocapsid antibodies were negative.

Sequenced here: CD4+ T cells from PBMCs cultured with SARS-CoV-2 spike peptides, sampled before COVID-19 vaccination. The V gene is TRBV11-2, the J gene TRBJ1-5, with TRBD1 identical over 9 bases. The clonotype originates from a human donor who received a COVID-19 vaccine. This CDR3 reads CASSLETGGHQPQHF. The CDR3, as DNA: TGTGCCAGCAGCTTAGAGACAGGGGGACATCAGCCCCAGCATTTT.